The clone carrying this T cell receptor beta chain has a count of ten or more. Its antigen remains unknown. Per germline, CDR1 MDHEN and CDR2 SYDVKM. V dropped 5 bases and J dropped 4 bases, with 8 bases sitting between them. This CDR3 contains 12 residues. Unique molecular identifiers were incorporated during preparation of the TCRbeta library. TCRdb called the PCR reads again in MiXCR, with one record for every CDR3 protein. The sample lists roughly 500,000 distinct CDR3 sequences; about 10% were seen once. This sample was taken from a study of T-cell reconstitution after alpha-beta-depleted transplantation in children. Study-level points and caveats: Once a year had passed after transplant, T-cell counts and diversity came mostly from newly produced T cells. In patients about two months after transplant, alpha-beta T cells reportedly arose from several hundred expanded graft clones.

The source was PBMCs, collected before TCRalphabeta/CD19-depleted stem cell transplant. The chain has TRBV28 and TRBJ1-1; D gene uncertain. This TCR derives from a child aged 2-15 years with inherited bone marrow failure, due to receive a stem cell transplant. The CDR3 DNA follows: TGTGCCAGCAGTCCTGGCTTCACTGAAGCTTTCTTT. Translating it yields CASSPGFTEAFF.